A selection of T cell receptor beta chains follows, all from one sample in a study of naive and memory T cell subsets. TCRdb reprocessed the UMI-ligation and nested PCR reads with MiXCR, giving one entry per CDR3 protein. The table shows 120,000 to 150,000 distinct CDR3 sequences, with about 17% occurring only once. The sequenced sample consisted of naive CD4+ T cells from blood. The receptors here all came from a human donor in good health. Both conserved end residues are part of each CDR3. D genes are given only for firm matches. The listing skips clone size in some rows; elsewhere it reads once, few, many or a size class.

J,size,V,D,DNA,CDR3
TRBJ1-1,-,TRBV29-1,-,TGCAGCGCCACGCAAGGGAACACTGAAGCTTTCTTT,CSATQGNTEAFF
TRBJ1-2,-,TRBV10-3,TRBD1,TGTGCCATCAAGACGGGACAGGGACATGGCTACACCTTC,CAIKTGQGHGYTF
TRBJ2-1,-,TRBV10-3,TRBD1,TGTGCCATCAGGCCCAGTCGGGGAGCAGGGGGCTACAATGAGCAGTTCTTC,CAIRPSRGAGGYNEQFF
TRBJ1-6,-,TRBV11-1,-,TGTGCCAGCAGCCAAAGTTGGTATAATTCACCCCTCCACTTT,CASSQSWYNSPLHF
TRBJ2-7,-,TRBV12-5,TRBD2,TGTGCTAGTGGTCCGGGACTAGCGGGAGCCTACGAGCAGTACTTC,CASGPGLAGAYEQYF
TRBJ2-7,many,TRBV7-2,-,TGTGCCAGCAGCTCCGACAGTAGCTCCTACGAGCAGTACTTC,CASSSDSSSYEQYF
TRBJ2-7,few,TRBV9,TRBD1,TGTGCCAGCAGCGCGGGACAGGTAGACTACGAGCAGTACTTC,CASSAGQVDYEQYF
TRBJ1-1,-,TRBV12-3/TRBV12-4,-,TGTGCCAGCAGTTTCAGGGCTGAAGCTTTCTTT,CASSFRAEAFF
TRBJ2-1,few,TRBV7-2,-,TGTGCCAGCAGCTTATATGGAGGAGAGCAGTTCTTC,CASSLYGGEQFF
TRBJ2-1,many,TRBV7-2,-,TGTGCCAGCAGCTTAGGACGATACAATGAGCAGTTCTTC,CASSLGRYNEQFF
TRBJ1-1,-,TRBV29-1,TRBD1,TGCAGCGTCGACCGGACAGGGTGGAGCACTGAAGCTTTCTTT,CSVDRTGWSTEAFF
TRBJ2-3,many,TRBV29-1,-,TGCAGCGTTGAGGGGGGTGTCGGGACACCCGTCCCCACAGATACGCAGTATTTT,CSVEGGVGTPVPTDTQYF
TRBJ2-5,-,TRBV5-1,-,TGCGCCAGCACTGTCGCTGGAAGAGAGACCCAGTACTTC,CASTVAGRETQYF
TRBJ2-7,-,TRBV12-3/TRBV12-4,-,TGTGCCAGCAGTTTGGTTCCGGTAATGACCTACGAGCAGTACTTC,CASSLVPVMTYEQYF
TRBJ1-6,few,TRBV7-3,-,TGTGCCAGCAGCTTATCAGGAAGCTCCTATAATTCACCCCTCCACTTT,CASSLSGSSYNSPLHF
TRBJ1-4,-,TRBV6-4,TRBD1,TGTGCCAGCAGTGAACAGGGGTGGAGTGAAAAACTGTTTTTT,CASSEQGWSEKLFF
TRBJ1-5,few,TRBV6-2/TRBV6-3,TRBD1,TGTGCCAGCAGTTACTCGAAATCGAGGACAGGGTATCAGCCCCAGCATTTT,CASSYSKSRTGYQPQHF
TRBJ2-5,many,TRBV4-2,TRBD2,TGTGCCAGCAGCCCGACCTGGCGGGAGACGGAGACCCAGTACTTC,CASSPTWRETETQYF
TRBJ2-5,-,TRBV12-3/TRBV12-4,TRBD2,TGTGCCAGCGTTTATCAGGGGATAGCGGGGACTTTCCAAGAGACCCAGTACTTC,CASVYQGIAGTFQETQYF
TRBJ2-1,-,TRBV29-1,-,TGCAGCGGTGATGAGCAGTTCTTC,CSGDEQFF
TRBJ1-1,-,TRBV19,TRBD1,TGTGCCAGTAGTATAGACTCCCGCCCAGGGGGCACTGAAGCTTTCTTT,CASSIDSRPGGTEAFF
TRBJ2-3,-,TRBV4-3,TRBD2,TGCGCCAGCAGCCAAGATGTCCCCACGGGGGGGCAGGTAGATACGCAGTATTTT,CASSQDVPTGGQVDTQYF
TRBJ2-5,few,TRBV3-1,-,TGTGCCAGCAGCCAAGATACCAGCGGAGGACAAGAGACCCAGTACTTC,CASSQDTSGGQETQYF
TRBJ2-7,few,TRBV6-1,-,TGTGCCAGCAGATTAGGTTACGAGCAGTACTTC,CASRLGYEQYF
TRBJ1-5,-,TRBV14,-,TGTGCCAGCAGCCTCACCCATAATCAGCCCCAGCATTTT,CASSLTHNQPQHF
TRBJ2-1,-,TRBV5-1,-,TGCGCCAGCAGCCCGGGGGGCGGGGCCCCTACCTACAATGAGCAGTTCTTC,CASSPGGGAPTYNEQFF
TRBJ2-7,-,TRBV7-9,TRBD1,TGTGCCAGCAGCCCACACAATCCGGGACAGGGGAGCGAGCAGTACTTC,CASSPHNPGQGSEQYF
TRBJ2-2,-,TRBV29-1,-,TGCAGCGTTGAGGGACTCGACACCGGGGAGCTGTTTTTT,CSVEGLDTGELFF
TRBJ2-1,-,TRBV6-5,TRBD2,TGTGCCAGCAGTTACTCGGGGACTAGCGATTACAATGAGCAGTTCTTC,CASSYSGTSDYNEQFF
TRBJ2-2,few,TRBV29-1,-,TGCAGCGTTGAGGAGGTGAACACCGGGGAGCTGTTTTTT,CSVEEVNTGELFF
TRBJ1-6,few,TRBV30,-,TGTGCCTGGAGTGCGGGGCCTTCTGTTTCACCCCTCCACTTT,CAWSAGPSVSPLHF
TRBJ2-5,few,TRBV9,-,TGTGCCAGCAGCGTAGGTAGCGGATCCGTTCAAGAGACCCAGTACTTC,CASSVGSGSVQETQYF
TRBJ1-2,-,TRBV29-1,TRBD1,TGCAGCGTGGACAGGGGCGGCTATGGCTACACCTTC,CSVDRGGYGYTF
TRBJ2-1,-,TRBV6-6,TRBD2,TGTGCCAGCAGCTACATCCGGGCTAGCGGGAGAATAAATGAGCAGTTCTTC,CASSYIRASGRINEQFF
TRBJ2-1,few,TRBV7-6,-,TGTGCCAGCAGCCTGTCAATCTACAATGAGCAGTTCTTC,CASSLSIYNEQFF
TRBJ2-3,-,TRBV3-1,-,TGTGCCAGCAGCCAAGAGTGGAATACGCAGTATTTT,CASSQEWNTQYF
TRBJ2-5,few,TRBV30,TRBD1,TGTGCCTGGAGGAACAGGGGAGATTCAGAGACCCAGTACTTC,CAWRNRGDSETQYF
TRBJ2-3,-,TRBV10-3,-,TGTGCCATCAGTGAGAGGTTGAGTGGAGATACGCAGTATTTT,CAISERLSGDTQYF
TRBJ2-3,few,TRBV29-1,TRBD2,TGCAGCGGCGAGGCCGGGACTAGCGGGAGGGTAGATACGCAGTATTTT,CSGEAGTSGRVDTQYF
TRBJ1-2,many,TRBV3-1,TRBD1,TGTGCCAGCAGCCGGGACAGACACTATGGCTACACCTTC,CASSRDRHYGYTF
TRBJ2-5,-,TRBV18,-,TGTGCCAGCTCACCGGACCCGGGGCGGGAGACCCAGTACTTC,CASSPDPGRETQYF
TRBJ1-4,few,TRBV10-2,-,TGCGCCAGCAGGAGGTGGGACACCGCTAATGAAAAACTGTTTTTT,CASRRWDTANEKLFF
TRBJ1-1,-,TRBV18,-,TGTGCCAGCTCTCTAACAGGGTTAGGTGGGGACACTGAAGCTTTCTTT,CASSLTGLGGDTEAFF
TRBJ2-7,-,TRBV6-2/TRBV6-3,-,TGTGCCAGCAGTTACGGGCGCACGACCTCTTCCGAGCAGTACTTC,CASSYGRTTSSEQYF
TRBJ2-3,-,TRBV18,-,TGTGCCAGCTCACCAACCAGCCCGCCCATTGATACGCAGTATTTT,CASSPTSPPIDTQYF
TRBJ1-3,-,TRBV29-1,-,TGCAGCGCGATGAGTCGGACTAGAAACACCATATATTTT,CSAMSRTRNTIYF
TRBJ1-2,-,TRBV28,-,TGTGCCAGCAGTTTAGGCTACGGCGGGCAGGGGCCTAACTATGGCTACACCTTC,CASSLGYGGQGPNYGYTF
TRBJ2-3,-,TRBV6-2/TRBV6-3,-,TGTGCCAGCAGATCGCGACTCTTGAGCACAGATACGCAGTATTTT,CASRSRLLSTDTQYF
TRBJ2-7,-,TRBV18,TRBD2,TGTGCCAGCTCGTCCATACTAGCGGGAGAAGGTGGTGAGCAGTACTTC,CASSSILAGEGGEQYF
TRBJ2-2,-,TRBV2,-,TGTGCCAGCAGTCTCAGGACAGCGAACACCGGGGAGCTGTTTTTT,CASSLRTANTGELFF
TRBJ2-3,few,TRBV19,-,TGTGCCAGTAGTATCCTGGACAGACTAAGCACAGATACGCAGTATTTT,CASSILDRLSTDTQYF
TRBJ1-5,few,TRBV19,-,TGTGCCAGTAGTGGGGAGACTTGGGGGCAGCCCCAGCATTTT,CASSGETWGQPQHF
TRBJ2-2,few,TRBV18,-,TGTGCCAGCTCACCAGGCAGAAGCCCAACGGGGACCGGGGAGCTGTTTTTT,CASSPGRSPTGTGELFF
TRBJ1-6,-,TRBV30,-,TGTGCCTGGAGTGGGCAGGGGAATTCACCCCTCCACTTT,CAWSGQGNSPLHF
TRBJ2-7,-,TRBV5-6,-,TGTGCCAGCAGCTTGGGGGTAGGGAGAGCCCACGAGCAGTACTTC,CASSLGVGRAHEQYF
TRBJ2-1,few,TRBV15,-,TGTGCCACCAGCAGAGATCCAGGGGATGAGCAGTTCTTC,CATSRDPGDEQFF
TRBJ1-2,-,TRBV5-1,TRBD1,TGCGCCAGCAGCTCGACAGGGGACTATGGCTACACCTTC,CASSSTGDYGYTF
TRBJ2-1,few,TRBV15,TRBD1,TGTGCCACCAGCAGGGCCACCGGGACAGGGATATACAATGAGCAGTTCTTC,CATSRATGTGIYNEQFF
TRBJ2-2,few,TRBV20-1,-,TGCAGTGCTAGAGACCAGGCTAACACCGGGGAGCTGTTTTTT,CSARDQANTGELFF
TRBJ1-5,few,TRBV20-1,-,TGCAGTGCTACCCGACGAGGGGGAGGTGGCAATCAGCCCCAGCATTTT,CSATRRGGGGNQPQHF